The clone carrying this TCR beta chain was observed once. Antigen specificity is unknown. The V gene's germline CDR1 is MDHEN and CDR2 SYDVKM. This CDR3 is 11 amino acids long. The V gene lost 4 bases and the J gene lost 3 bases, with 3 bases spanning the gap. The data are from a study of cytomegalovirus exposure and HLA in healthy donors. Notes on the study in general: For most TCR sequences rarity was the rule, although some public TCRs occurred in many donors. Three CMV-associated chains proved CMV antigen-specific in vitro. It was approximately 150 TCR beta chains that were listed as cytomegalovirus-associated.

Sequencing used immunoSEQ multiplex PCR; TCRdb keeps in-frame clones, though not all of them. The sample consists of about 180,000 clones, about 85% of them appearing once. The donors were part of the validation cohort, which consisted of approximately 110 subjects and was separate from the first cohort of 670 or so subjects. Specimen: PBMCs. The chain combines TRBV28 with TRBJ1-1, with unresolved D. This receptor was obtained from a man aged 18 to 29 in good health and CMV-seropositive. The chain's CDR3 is CASSSYTEAFF. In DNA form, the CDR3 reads TGTGCCAGCAGTTCATACACTGAAGCTTTCTTT. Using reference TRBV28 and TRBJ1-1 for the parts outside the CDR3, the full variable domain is DVKVTQSSRYLVKRTGEKVFLECVQDMDHENMFWYRQDPGLGLRLIYFSYDVKMKEKGDIPEGYSVSREKKERFSLILESASTNQTSMYLCASSSYTEAFFGQGTRLTVV.